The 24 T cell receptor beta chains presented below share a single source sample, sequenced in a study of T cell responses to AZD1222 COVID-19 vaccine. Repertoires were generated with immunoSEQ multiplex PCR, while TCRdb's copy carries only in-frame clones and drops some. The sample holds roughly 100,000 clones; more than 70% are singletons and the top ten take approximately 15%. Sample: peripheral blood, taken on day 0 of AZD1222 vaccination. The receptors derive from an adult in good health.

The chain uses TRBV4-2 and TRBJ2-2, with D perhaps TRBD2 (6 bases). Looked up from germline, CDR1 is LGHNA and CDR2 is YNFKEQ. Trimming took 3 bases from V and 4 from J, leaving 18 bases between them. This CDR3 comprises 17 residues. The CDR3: CASSQKSILGSTGELFF. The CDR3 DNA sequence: TGTGCCAGCAGCCAGAAGAGTATACTCGGGAGCACCGGGGAGCTGTTTTTT.

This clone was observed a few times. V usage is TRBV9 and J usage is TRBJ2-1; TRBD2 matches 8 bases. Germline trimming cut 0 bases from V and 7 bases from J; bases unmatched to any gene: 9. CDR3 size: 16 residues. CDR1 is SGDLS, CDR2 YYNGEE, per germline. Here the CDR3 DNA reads TGTGCCAGCAGCGTAGATTCGGGGGGGACGGGAAATGAGCAGTTCTTC. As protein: CASSVDSGGTGNEQFF.

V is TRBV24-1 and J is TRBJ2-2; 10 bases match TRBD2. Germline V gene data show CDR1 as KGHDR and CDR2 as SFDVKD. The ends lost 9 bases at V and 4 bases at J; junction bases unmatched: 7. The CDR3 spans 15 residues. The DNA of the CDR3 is TGTGCCACCGGGCTAGCGGGAGCGACCACCGGGGAGCTGTTTTTT. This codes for CATGLAGATTGELFF.

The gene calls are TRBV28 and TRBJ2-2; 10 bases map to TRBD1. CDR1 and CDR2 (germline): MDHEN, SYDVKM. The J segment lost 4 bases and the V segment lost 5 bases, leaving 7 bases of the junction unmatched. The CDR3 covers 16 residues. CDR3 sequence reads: CASSTLGQGITGELFF. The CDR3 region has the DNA TGTGCCAGCAGTACCCTGGGACAGGGGATCACCGGGGAGCTGTTTTTT.

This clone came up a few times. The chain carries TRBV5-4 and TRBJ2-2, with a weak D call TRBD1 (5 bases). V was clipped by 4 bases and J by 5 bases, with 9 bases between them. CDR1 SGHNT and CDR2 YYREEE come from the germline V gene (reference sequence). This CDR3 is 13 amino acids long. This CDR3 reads CASSQGLTGELFF. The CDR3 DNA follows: TGTGCCAGCAGCCAGGGATTAACCGGGGAGCTGTTTTTT.

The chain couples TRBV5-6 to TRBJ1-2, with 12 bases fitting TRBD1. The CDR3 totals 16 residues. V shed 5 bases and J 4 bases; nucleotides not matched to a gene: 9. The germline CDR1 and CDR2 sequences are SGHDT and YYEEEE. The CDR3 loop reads CASRAGTGGLPYGYTF. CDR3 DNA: TGTGCCAGCAGAGCCGGGACAGGGGGCCTCCCCTATGGCTACACCTTC.

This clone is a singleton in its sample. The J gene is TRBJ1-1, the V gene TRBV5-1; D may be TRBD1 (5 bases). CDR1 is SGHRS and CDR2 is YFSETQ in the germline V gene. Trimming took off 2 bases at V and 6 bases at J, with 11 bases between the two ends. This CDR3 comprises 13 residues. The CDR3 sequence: CASSFRGISEAFF. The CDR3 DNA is TGCGCCAGCAGCTTCCGGGGGATCTCTGAAGCTTTCTTT.

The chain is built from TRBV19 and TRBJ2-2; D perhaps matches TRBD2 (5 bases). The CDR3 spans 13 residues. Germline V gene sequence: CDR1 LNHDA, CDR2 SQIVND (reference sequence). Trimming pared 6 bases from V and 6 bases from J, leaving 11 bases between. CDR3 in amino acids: CASRVWESGELFF. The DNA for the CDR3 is TGTGCCAGTAGGGTTTGGGAGTCCGGGGAGCTGTTTTTT.

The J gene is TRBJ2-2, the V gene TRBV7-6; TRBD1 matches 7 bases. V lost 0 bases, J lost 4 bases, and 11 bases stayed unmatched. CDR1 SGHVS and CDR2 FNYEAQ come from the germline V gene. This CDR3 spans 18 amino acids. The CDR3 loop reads CASSLARSQGDFTGELFF. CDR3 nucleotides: TGTGCCAGCAGCTTAGCGCGTTCCCAGGGGGATTTCACCGGGGAGCTGTTTTTT. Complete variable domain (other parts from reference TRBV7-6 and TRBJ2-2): GAGVSQSPRYKVTKRGQDVALRCDPISGHVSLYWYRQALGQGPEFLTYFNYEAQQDKSGLPNDRFSAERPEGSISTLTIQRTEQRDSAMYRCASSLARSQGDFTGELFFGEGSRLTVL.

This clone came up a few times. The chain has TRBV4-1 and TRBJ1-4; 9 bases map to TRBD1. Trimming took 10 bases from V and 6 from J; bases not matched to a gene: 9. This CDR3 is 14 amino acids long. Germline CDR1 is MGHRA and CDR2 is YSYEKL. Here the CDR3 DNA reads TGCGCCACCAAACCGGGACAGGGAGATGAAAAACTGTTTTTT. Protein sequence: CATKPGQGDEKLFF.

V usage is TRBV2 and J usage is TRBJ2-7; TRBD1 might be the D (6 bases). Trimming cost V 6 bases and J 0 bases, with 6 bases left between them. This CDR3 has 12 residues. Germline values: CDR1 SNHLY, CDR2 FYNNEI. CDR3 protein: CASRDSSYEQYV. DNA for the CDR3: TGTGCCAGCAGGGACAGCTCCTACGAGCAGTACGTC.

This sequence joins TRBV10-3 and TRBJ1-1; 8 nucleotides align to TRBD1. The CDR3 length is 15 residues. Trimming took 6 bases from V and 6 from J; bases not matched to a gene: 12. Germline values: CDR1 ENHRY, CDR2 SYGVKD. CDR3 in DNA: TGTGCCATCAGGACAGGGGAGCGGAACAACGCTGAAGCTTTCTTT. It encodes CAIRTGERNNAEAFF.

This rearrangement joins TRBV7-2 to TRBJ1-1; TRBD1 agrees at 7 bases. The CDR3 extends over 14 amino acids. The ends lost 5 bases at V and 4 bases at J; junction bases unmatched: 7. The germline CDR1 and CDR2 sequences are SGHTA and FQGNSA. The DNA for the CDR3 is TGTGCCAGCAGCCTAAGGGGGCGAGGCACTGAAGCTTTCTTT. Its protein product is CASSLRGRGTEAFF.

The chain's CDR3 is CASSSAPGLKLYEQYF. The DNA of the CDR3 is TGTGCCAGCAGCTCAGCCCCGGGACTCAAGCTGTACGAGCAGTACTTC. This chain connects TRBV7-9 to TRBJ2-7; possible D gene TRBD2, 6 bases. Looked up from germline, CDR1 is SEHNR and CDR2 is FQNEAQ (reference sequence). The CDR3 consists of 16 residues. V shed 4 bases and J shed 4 bases, with 20 bases lying between them.

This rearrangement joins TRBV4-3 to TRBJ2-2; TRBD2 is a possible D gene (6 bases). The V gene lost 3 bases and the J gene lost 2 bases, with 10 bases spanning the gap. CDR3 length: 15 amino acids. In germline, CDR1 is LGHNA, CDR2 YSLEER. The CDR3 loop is CASSQGGLNTGELFF. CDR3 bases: TGCGCCAGCAGCCAGGGGGGACTTAACACCGGGGAGCTGTTTTTT.

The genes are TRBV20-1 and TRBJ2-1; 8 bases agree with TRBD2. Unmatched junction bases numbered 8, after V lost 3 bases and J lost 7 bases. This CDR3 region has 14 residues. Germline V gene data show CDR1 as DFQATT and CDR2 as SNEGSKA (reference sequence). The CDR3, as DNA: TGCAGTGCTAGTGTGGCGGGAGGTAGGAATGAGCAGTTCTTC. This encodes CSASVAGGRNEQFF.

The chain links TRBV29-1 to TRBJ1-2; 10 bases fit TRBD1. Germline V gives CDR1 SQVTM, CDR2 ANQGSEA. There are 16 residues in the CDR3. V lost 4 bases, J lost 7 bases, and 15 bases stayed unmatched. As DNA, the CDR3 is TGCAGCGTTGCCGCCCCTGACAGGGGGCCTACCAGTGGCTACACCTTC. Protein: CSVAAPDRGPTSGYTF.

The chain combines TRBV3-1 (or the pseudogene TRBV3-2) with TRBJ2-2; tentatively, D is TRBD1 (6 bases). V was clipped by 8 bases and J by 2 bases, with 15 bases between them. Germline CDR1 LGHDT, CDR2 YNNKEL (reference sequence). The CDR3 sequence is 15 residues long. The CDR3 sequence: CASYLGRGNTGELFF. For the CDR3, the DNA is TGTGCCAGCTACCTCGGCAGGGGAAACACCGGGGAGCTGTTTTTT.

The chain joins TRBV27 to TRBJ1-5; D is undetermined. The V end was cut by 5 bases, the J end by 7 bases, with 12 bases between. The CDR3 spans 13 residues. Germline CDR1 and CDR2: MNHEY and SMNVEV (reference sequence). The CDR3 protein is CASSPTTLQPQHF. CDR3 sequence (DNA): TGTGCCAGCAGTCCCACGACTTTGCAGCCCCAGCATTTT.

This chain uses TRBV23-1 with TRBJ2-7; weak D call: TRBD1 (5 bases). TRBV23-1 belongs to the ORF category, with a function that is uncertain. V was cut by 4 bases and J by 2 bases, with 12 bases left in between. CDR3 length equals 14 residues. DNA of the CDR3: TGCGCCAGCAGTCTGACAGAGCCCCCCTACGAGCAGTACTTC. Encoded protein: CASSLTEPPYEQYF.

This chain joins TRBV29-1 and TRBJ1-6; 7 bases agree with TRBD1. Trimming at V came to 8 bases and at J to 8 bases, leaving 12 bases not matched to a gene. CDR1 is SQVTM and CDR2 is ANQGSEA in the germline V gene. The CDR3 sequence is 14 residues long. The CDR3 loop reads CSIKTGTNDSPLHF. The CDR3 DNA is TGCAGCATCAAGACAGGGACAAATGATTCACCCCTCCACTTT. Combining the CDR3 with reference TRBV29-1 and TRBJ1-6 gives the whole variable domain SAVISQKPSRDICQRGTSLTIQCQVDSQVTMMFWYRQQPGQSLTLIATANQGSEATYESGFVIDKFPISRPNLTFSTLTVSNMSPEDSSIYLCSIKTGTNDSPLHFGNGTRLTVT.

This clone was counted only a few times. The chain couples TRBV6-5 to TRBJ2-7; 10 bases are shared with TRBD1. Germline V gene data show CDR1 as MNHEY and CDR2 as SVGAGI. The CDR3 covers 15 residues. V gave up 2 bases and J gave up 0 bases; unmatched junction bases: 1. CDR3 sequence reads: CASSYRTGGSYEQYV. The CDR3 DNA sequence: TGTGCCAGCAGTTACCGGACAGGGGGCTCCTACGAGCAGTACGTC.

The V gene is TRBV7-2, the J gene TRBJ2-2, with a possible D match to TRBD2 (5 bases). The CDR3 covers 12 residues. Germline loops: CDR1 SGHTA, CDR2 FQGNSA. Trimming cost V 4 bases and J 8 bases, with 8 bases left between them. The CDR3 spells CASSSSGGELFF. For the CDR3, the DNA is TGTGCCAGCAGCTCTTCGGGGGGGGAGCTGTTTTTT.

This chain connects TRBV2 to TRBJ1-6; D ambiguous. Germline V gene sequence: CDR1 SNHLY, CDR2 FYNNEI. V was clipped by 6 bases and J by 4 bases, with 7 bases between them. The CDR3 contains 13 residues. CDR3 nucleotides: TGTGCCAGCAGCGCACAGTATAATTCACCCCTCCACTTT. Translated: CASSAQYNSPLHF.